The next 17 T cell receptor beta chains were all read from a single sample in a study of long-term antiretroviral therapy in people with HIV. Investigators performed immunoSEQ version v3.0 at survey level. Only in-frame clones appear in the TCRdb table, and some are missing; sequencing was by immunoSEQ multiplex PCR. This table holds more than 45,000 clones, roughly 80% found once. The starting material was unsorted PBMCs, obtained 0.8 years after starting antiretroviral therapy. The receptors were gathered from a woman younger than 35 with HIV.

The chain joins TRBV6-1 to TRBJ2-3; the match to TRBD2 covers 7 bases. The trim removed 3 bases at V and 7 bases at J, leaving 13 bases unmatched. CDR3 length: 16 residues. In germline, CDR1 is MNHNS, CDR2 SASEGT. CDR3 in amino acids: CASSEGGQGSWNTQYF. The DNA for the CDR3 is TGTGCCAGCAGTGAGGGAGGGCAGGGTAGTTGGAATACGCAGTATTTT.

This clone has a single count. The rearrangement joins TRBV5-1 to TRBJ2-1; D is uncertain. From germline, CDR1 is SGHRS and CDR2 YFSETQ. V was trimmed by 2 bases and J by 0 bases, leaving 9 bases between them. The CDR3 runs 15 residues. The CDR3 spells CASSFESVSYNEQFF. DNA of the CDR3: TGCGCCAGCAGCTTCGAAAGCGTCTCCTACAATGAGCAGTTCTTC.

The CDR3 loop is CASSLNGGPLSYEQYF. CDR3 DNA sequence: TGTGCCAGCAGCTTAAATGGGGGGCCTCTCTCCTACGAGCAGTACTTC. The V call is TRBV7-3, the J call TRBJ2-7; D is possibly TRBD1 or TRBD2 (6 bases each). Germline-derived CDR1 and CDR2 are SGHTA and FQGTGA. The V gene lost 1 base and the J gene lost 0 bases, with 13 bases spanning the gap. The CDR3 runs 16 residues.

The gene calls are TRBV7-2 and TRBJ2-5; D uncertain. V was trimmed by 2 bases and J by 2 bases, leaving 15 bases between them. In germline, CDR1 is SGHTA, CDR2 FQGNSA. The CDR3 loop spans 16 amino acids. The CDR3 DNA reads TGTGCCAGCAGCTTACCGGGCGGAGAGGCGCAAGAGACCCAGTACTTC. It is translated as CASSLPGGEAQETQYF.

CDR3 amino acids: CASSAYRDRGHEQYF. For the CDR3, the DNA is TGTGCCAGCAGTGCGTACCGGGACAGGGGCCACGAGCAGTACTTC. This rearrangement joins TRBV6-1 to TRBJ2-7; 10 bases map to TRBD1. The V gene end was trimmed by 4 bases and the J gene end by 5 bases; junction bases not matched to a gene: 8. Germline V CDR1 and CDR2: MNHNS, SASEGT. The CDR3 is 15 residues long.

This clone occurred once. This rearrangement joins TRBV5-1 to TRBJ1-1; weak D call: TRBD1 (6 bases). The CDR3 spans 15 residues. V was cut by 2 bases and J by 2 bases, with 13 bases left in between. Germline V gene data show CDR1 as SGHRS and CDR2 as YFSETQ. CDR3 region: CASSLWGLANTEAFF. CDR3 bases: TGCGCCAGCAGCTTATGGGGGCTAGCCAACACTGAAGCTTTCTTT.

This clone was detected once. The CDR3, as DNA: TGCGCCAGCAGCCAAGAGGGACAGGGGTCCTACAATGAGCAGTTCTTC. Translated, it gives CASSQEGQGSYNEQFF. The rearrangement uses TRBV4-1 and TRBJ2-1; 10 nucleotides agree with TRBD1. This CDR3 has 16 amino acids. Per the germline V gene, CDR1 is MGHRA and CDR2 is YSYEKL. V lost 0 bases, J lost 1 base, and 0 bases stayed unmatched.

The V and J genes are TRBV27 and TRBJ2-1; D may be TRBD2 (6 bases). With 3 bases removed from V and 9 bases from J, the gap between germline ends came to 12 bases. The germline gives CDR1 MNHEY, CDR2 SMNVEV (reference sequence). The CDR3 spans 13 residues. CDR3 coding DNA: TGTGCCAGCAGTTTCGGAGGGCTCACTGAGCAGTTCTTC. This translates into CASSFGGLTEQFF.

This chain joins TRBV6-5 and TRBJ2-5, with 9 bases aligning to TRBD2. The CDR3 loop spans 15 amino acids. CDR1 and CDR2 (germline): MNHEY, SVGAGI. The J segment lost 3 bases and the V segment lost 7 bases, leaving 9 bases of the junction unmatched. CDR3: CASTWGAGGKETQYF. CDR3 in DNA: TGTGCCAGCACCTGGGGGGCGGGAGGGAAAGAGACCCAGTACTTC.

This chain uses TRBV7-6 with TRBJ2-3; TRBD2 matches at 8 bases. Trimming cost V 3 bases and J 2 bases; bases outside gene matches: 4. Germline CDR1 is SGHVS and CDR2 is FNYEAQ. The CDR3 spans 15 residues. The CDR3 is CASSFAGLDTDTQYF. CDR3 nucleotide sequence: TGTGCCAGCAGCTTCGCGGGACTAGACACAGATACGCAGTATTTT.

CDR3 in amino acids: CASSLLRTDREKLFF. The DNA of the CDR3 is TGTGCCAGCAGCCTCCTTCGGACAGATCGTGAAAAACTGTTTTTT. The chain is built from TRBV7-8 and TRBJ1-4; a weak D match, TRBD1 (6 bases). The V end was cut by 5 bases, the J end by 7 bases, with 17 bases between. Germline lookup yields CDR1 SGHVS and CDR2 FQNEAQ. CDR3 length: 15 amino acids.

V usage is TRBV27 and J usage is TRBJ2-5; TRBD2 aligns across 9 bases. This CDR3 region has 16 residues. The junction had 8 bases not matched to a gene; V was cut back by 6 bases and J by 0 bases. Germline CDR1 reads MNHEY; CDR2 reads SMNVEV (reference sequence). Here the CDR3 reads CASSPKTSGNQETQYF. The CDR3 DNA follows: TGTGCCAGCAGCCCTAAGACTAGCGGAAACCAAGAGACCCAGTACTTC.

This clone was seen just once. The chain couples TRBV5-4 to TRBJ2-5; TRBD2 matches 9 bases. The CDR3 loop spans 14 amino acids. The germline CDR1 and CDR2 sequences are SGHNT and YYREEE (reference sequence). V lost 2 bases and J lost 7; bases outside the gene matches: 6. As DNA, the CDR3 is TGTGCCAGCAGCTTATTAGCGGGAGAGGGGACCCAGTACTTC. This translates into CASSLLAGEGTQYF.

This chain links TRBV6-5 with TRBJ2-1; the D is unclear. Trimming took 1 base from V and 0 from J, leaving 7 bases between them. Looked up from germline, CDR1 is MNHEY and CDR2 is SVGAGI. This CDR3 contains 15 residues. The CDR3 reads CASSYYFSSYNEQFF. The CDR3 DNA is TGTGCCAGCAGTTACTATTTTAGCTCCTACAATGAGCAGTTCTTC.

The chain links TRBV10-3 to TRBJ1-1; 8 nucleotides agree with TRBD1. The CDR3 extends over 14 amino acids. The V gene end was trimmed by 7 bases and the J gene end by 0 bases; junction bases not matched to a gene: 4. CDR1 is ENHRY and CDR2 is SYGVKD in the germline V gene. The CDR3 spells CAITGTGMNTEAFF. CDR3 in DNA: TGTGCCATCACTGGGACAGGTATGAACACTGAAGCTTTCTTT.

This clone has just a few counts. The chain is built from TRBV18 and TRBJ1-1; the D is unclear. Trimming left V 3 bases short and J 0 bases short, with 8 bases between. The CDR3 contains 14 residues. Germline V gives CDR1 KGHSH, CDR2 LQKENI. The DNA for the CDR3 is TGTGCCAGCTCACCTGGACTCATGAACACTGAAGCTTTCTTT. This codes for CASSPGLMNTEAFF.

Only a few counts were recorded for this clone. The chain recombines TRBV4-2 with TRBJ1-2, with D unresolved. V lost 1 base and J lost 2, with 5 bases in between. The CDR3 has 13 residues. Germline CDR1 LGHNA, CDR2 YNFKEQ. In nucleotides, the CDR3 is TGTGCCAGCAGCCAAGGACAAAACTATGGCTACACCTTC. Encoded protein: CASSQGQNYGYTF.